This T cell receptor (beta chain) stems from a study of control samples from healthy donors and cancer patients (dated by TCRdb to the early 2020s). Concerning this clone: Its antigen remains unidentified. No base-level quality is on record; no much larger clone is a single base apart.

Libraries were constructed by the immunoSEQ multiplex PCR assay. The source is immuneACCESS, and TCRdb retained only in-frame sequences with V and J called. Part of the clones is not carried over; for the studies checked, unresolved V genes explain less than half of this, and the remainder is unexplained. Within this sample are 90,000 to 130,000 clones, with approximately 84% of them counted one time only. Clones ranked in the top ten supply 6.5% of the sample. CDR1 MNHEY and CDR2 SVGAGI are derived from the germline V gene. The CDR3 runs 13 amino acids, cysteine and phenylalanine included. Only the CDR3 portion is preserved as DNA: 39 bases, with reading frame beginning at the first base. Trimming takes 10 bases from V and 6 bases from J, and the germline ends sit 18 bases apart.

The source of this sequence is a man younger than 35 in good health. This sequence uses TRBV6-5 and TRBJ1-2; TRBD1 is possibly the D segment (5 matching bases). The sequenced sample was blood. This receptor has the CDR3 CATGGERADGYTF. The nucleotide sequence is TGTGCCACCGGAGGGGAGCGAGCTGATGGCTACACCTTC.